This T cell receptor (beta chain) was documented in a study of T-cell memory formation after mild COVID-19. To note about this clonotype: Its antigen is as yet unknown.

Germline lookup yields CDR1 MDHEN and CDR2 SYDVKM. CDR3 size: 12 residues. Trimming shortened V by 6 bases and J by 14 bases, and 17 bases separated the two germline ends. Study-wide findings and caveats: CD4+ contracting clones were mainly CM and EM; CD8+ ones, EMRA. Nothing confirmed that second-wave clones peaking on day 37 were specific for SARS-CoV-2. The study detected some responding clones in pre-infection memory, suggesting cross-reactive memory joined.

Libraries for TCRalpha and TCRbeta carried sample barcodes and unique molecular identifiers via 5'RACE. MiXCR, run by TCRdb on the 5' RACE reads, gives a single entry per CDR3 protein. The repertoire includes around 470,000 distinct CDR3 sequences, around 18% of them detected once, and 7.5% to 10% sits in the top ten. The clonotype was recovered from an adult woman who had mild COVID-19 (a few samples of this study predate the infection). Cell type and time point are not known. The specimen was PBMCs or a T cell subset sorted from them (not recorded which). The genes are TRBV28 and TRBJ2-4; D unclear. CDR3 residues: CASSLTPVAEYF. The CDR3 DNA reads as TGTGCCAGCAGCCTTACCCCGGTGGCTGAGTACTTC.